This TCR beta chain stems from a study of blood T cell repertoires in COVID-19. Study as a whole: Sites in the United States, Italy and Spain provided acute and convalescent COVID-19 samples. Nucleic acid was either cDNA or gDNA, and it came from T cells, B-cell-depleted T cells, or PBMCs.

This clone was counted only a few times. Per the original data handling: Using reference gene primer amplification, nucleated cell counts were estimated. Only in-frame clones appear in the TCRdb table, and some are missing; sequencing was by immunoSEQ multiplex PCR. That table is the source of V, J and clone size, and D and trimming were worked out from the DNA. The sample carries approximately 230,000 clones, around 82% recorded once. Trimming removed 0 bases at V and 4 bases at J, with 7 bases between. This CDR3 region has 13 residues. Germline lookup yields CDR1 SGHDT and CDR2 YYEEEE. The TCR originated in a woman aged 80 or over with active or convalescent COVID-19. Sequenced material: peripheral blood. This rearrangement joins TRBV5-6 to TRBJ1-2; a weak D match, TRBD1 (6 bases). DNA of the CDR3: TGTGCCAGCAGCTTGGGCAGGGGCTATGGCTACACCTTC. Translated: CASSLGRGYGYTF.